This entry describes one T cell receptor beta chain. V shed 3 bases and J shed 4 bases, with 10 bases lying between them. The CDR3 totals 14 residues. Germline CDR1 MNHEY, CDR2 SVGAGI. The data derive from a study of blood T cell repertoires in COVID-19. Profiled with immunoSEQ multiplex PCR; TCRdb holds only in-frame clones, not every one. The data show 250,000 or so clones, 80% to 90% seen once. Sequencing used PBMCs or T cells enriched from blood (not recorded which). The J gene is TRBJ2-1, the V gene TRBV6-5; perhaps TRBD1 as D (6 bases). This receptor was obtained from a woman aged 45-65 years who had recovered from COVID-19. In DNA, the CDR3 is TGTGCCAGCAGTTATTCTACAGGGTACAATGAGCAGTTCTTC. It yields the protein CASSYSTGYNEQFF.